The clone carrying this T cell receptor (beta chain) was seen a single time. These data are taken from a study of blood T cell repertoires in COVID-19. Study in general: Specimens from acute and convalescent COVID-19 originated in the United States, Italy and Spain.

Per the authors' pipeline: By means of reference gene primer amplification, nucleated cell counts were estimated. Repertoires were generated with immunoSEQ multiplex PCR, while TCRdb's copy carries only in-frame clones and drops some. D and trimming come from the DNA, and the V and J calls and clone size come from that table. The data hold over 85,000 clones, with about 83% observed a single time. The germline gives CDR1 SGHRS, CDR2 YFSETQ. The CDR3 has 12 residues. Trimming stripped 2 bases from V and 7 bases from J, with 9 bases between. The origin of this receptor is a woman aged 70-85 years with acute or convalescent COVID-19. The genes are TRBV5-1 and TRBJ1-2, with D perhaps matching TRBD1 (5 bases). The sequencing input was peripheral blood. CDR3 nucleotides: TGCGCCAGCAGCTTCGGGGGTTTTGGCTACACCTTC. This translates into CASSFGGFGYTF.